This is a list of T cell receptor beta chains from one sample in a study of neurological immune-mediated disorders. TCRdb analysed the 5' RACE reads with MiXCR anew, one entry per CDR3 protein. The sample consists of 30,000 to 40,000 distinct CDR3 sequences, around 4% of them appearing once. Sequencing was done on a sample of PBMCs. Receptor source: a man under 40 with multiple sclerosis. Both conserved end residues are part of each CDR3. A D gene is named only where the DNA matches it firmly. Not every row has a clone size; where given, it reads once, few, many or a size class.

NA	TRBV7-7	NA	16	TRBJ1-1	CASSLDSRVRGTEAFF	TGTGCTAGCAGCTTAGACTCCAGGGTAAGAGGCACTGAAGCTTTCTTT
NA	TRBV10-3	many	12	TRBJ2-7	CAISGIENEQYF	TGTGCCATCAGCGGGATAGAGAACGAGCAGTACTTC
NA	TRBV12-3/TRBV12-4	NA	12	TRBJ2-3	CASSPLQDTQYF	TGTGCCAGCAGTCCCCTCCAAGATACGCAGTATTTT
NA	TRBV5-1	few	13	TRBJ1-5	CASSFDTNQPQNF	TGCGCCAGCAGTTTCGACACCAATCAGCCCCAGAATTTT
TRBD2	TRBV5-1	NA	16	TRBJ2-5	CASSGSTSGQWYTQYF	TGCGCCAGCAGCGGAAGTACTAGCGGCCAATGGTACACCCAGTACTTC
TRBD1	TRBV5-1	NA	16	TRBJ1-2	CASSLDTTGGRLGCTF	TGCGCCAGCAGCTTGGATACGACAGGGGGACGCCTTGGCTGCACCTTC
NA	TRBV19	NA	14	TRBJ2-3	CASGREVWADTQYF	TGTGCCAGTGGCAGGGAGGTCTGGGCAGATACGCAGTATTTT
NA	TRBV29-1	many	12	TRBJ2-3	CSWGRLSDTQYF	TGCAGCTGGGGGAGACTCTCAGATACGCAGTATTTT
TRBD2	TRBV6-6	NA	15	TRBJ2-7	CASSFGLAGFYEQYF	TGTGCCAGCAGTTTCGGACTAGCGGGGTTCTACGAGCAGTACTTC
NA	TRBV12-3/TRBV12-4	few	15	TRBJ1-2	CASRPGWGLNYGYTF	TGTGCCAGCAGGCCGGGGTGGGGGCTTAACTATGGCTACACCTTC
NA	TRBV5-1	many	13	TRBJ2-6	CASSLDGANVLTF	TGCGCCAGCAGCTTGGACGGGGCCAACGTCCTGACTTTC
TRBD2	TRBV5-1	many	16	TRBJ2-3	CASSGATSVIADTQYF	TGCGCCAGCAGCGGAGCGACTAGCGTAATAGCGGATACGCAGTATTTT
NA	TRBV20-1	many	15	TRBJ2-2	CSASQEAANTGELFF	TGCAGTGCCTCACAGGAGGCCGCGAACACCGGGGAGCTGTTTTTT
NA	TRBV5-6	many	16	TRBJ2-3	CASSLVASGRGDTQYF	TGTGCCAGCAGCTTGGTAGCGAGTGGACGAGGAGATACGCAGTATTTT
NA	TRBV7-2	many	13	TRBJ2-3	CASSLVLIDTQYF	TGTGCCAGCAGCTTAGTCTTGATAGATACGCAGTATTTT
NA	TRBV7-3	many	14	TRBJ1-1	CASSPRGTRTEAFF	TGTGCCAGCAGCCCTCGGGGCACGAGGACTGAAGCTTTCTTT
NA	TRBV12-3/TRBV12-4	NA	14	TRBJ2-7	CASSPPGPLLKQYF	TGTGCCAGCAGTCCACCTGGACCGCTCCTTAAGCAGTACTTC
TRBD1	TRBV7-2	many	15	TRBJ1-2	CASSLNPGGGNGYTF	TGTGCCAGCAGCTTAAATCCAGGGGGCGGAAATGGCTACACCTTC
NA	TRBV5-1	many	12	TRBJ1-2	CASSLMGSGYTF	TGCGCCAGCAGCTTGATGGGTTCTGGCTACACCTTC
TRBD1	TRBV7-6	many	13	TRBJ1-1	CASLQGPGTEAFF	TGTGCCAGTCTACAGGGGCCTGGCACTGAAGCTTTCTTT
NA	TRBV10-3	many	15	TRBJ2-1	CAISEEFGYGGEQFF	TGTGCCATCAGTGAGGAGTTTGGGTATGGAGGTGAGCAGTTCTTC
NA	TRBV10-3	many	13	TRBJ2-1	CAIRGPAYNEQFF	TGTGCCATACGGGGACCAGCCTACAATGAGCAGTTCTTC
NA	TRBV20-1	many	14	TRBJ2-2	CSARDPQNTGELFF	TGCAGTGCTAGAGACCCGCAGAACACCGGGGAGCTGTTTTTT
NA	TRBV10-3	many	14	TRBJ1-6	CAISVQGRGSPLHF	TGTGCCATCAGTGTACAGGGACGGGGTTCACCCCTCCACTTT
TRBD1	TRBV29-1	many	14	TRBJ2-7	CSVERTGDLNEQYF	TGCAGCGTTGAACGGACAGGGGACTTGAACGAGCAGTACTTC
NA	TRBV5-1	many	14	TRBJ1-1	CASSLVEENTEAFF	TGCGCCAGCAGCTTGGTAGAGGAGAACACTGAAGCTTTCTTT
NA	TRBV20-1	many	14	TRBJ1-2	CSARVRGGQLGYTF	TGCAGTGCTAGAGTGAGGGGTGGCCAGCTTGGCTACACCTTC
NA	TRBV20-1	many	14	TRBJ2-7	CSARGLRLVYEQYF	TGCAGTGCTAGAGGATTGCGTTTGGTCTACGAGCAGTACTTC
NA	TRBV10-3	few	13	TRBJ1-5	CAISVEGMQPQHF	TGTGCCATCAGTGTTGAGGGGATGCAGCCCCAGCATTTT
NA	TRBV6-2/TRBV6-3	many	13	TRBJ1-2	CASTERGVYGYTF	TGTGCCAGCACCGAGCGGGGGGTCTATGGCTACACCTTC
NA	TRBV12-3/TRBV12-4	many	16	TRBJ2-7	CASNIGGALTPYEQYF	TGTGCCAGCAACATTGGTGGGGCTCTGACCCCCTACGAGCAGTACTTC
TRBD2	TRBV9	many	16	TRBJ2-5	CASSVGTSGGQETQYF	TGTGCCAGCAGCGTAGGGACTAGCGGGGGTCAAGAGACCCAGTACTTC
NA	TRBV9	many	16	TRBJ1-2	CASADRVDPLNYGYTF	TGTGCCAGTGCGGACAGAGTCGACCCTCTTAACTATGGCTACACCTTC
NA	TRBV25-1	NA	16	TRBJ1-6	CASLPFGGPQNSPLHF	TGTGCCAGCTTACCATTTGGGGGGCCTCAGAATTCACCCCTCCACTTT
NA	TRBV20-1	many	12	TRBJ2-1	CSAELANNEQFF	TGCAGTGCAGAACTAGCCAACAATGAGCAGTTCTTC
NA	TRBV4-3	many	15	TRBJ1-4	CASSPGGPTNEKLFF	TGCGCCAGCAGCCCTGGGGGGCCTACTAATGAAAAACTGTTTTTT